Following are 26 T cell receptor beta chains from one sample sequenced in a study of tumor-infiltrating lymphocytes in primary liver carcinoma. The source material, about 18-31 mg of unsorted bulk tissue, was used to co-extract RNA and DNA. Total RNA amounting to roughly 450 ng was the source from which TCR beta cDNA was made with a constant-region primer. Sequencing libraries for TCR beta derived from three nested multiplex PCR rounds that used slightly modified ARM-PCR. The first two PCR rounds used TRBV1-TRBV30 primers with a Cbeta primer, roughly 10 cycles each. TCRdb re-derived calls from the multiplex PCR reads in MiXCR, one entry per CDR3 protein. The data contain tens of thousands of distinct CDR3 sequences, about 65% of them seen just once; the ten biggest clones take up around 44%. The sequenced sample was liver tumor tissue from sampling region 4. Subset given: tumor region T4, right-lateral pole. The receptors were gathered from a man in his forties with primary liver carcinoma and hepatitis B virus infection.

Of note for this clonotype: A junction end diverges from the germline sequence, so it may reflect a read error. This rearrangement joins TRBV6-5 to TRBJ2-5; D is unclear. This CDR3 has 15 residues. Germline CDR1 is MNHEY and CDR2 is SVGAGI. The CDR3 nucleotides read TGTGTCAGCAGTTACAGCTGGGATACACAAGAGACCCAGTACTTC. Residues: CVSSYSWDTQETQYF.

This clonotype was picked up many times. V usage is TRBV2 and J usage is TRBJ2-3; 11 bases are a match to TRBD2. In germline, CDR1 is SNHLY, CDR2 FYNNEI. The CDR3 consists of 17 residues. The V and J ends lost 2 bases and 1 base, in that order; junction bases with no gene match: 5. The CDR3 is CASSETLAGGGTDTQYF. In DNA, the CDR3 is TGTGCCAGCAGTGAAACCTTAGCGGGAGGGGGCACAGATACGCAGTATTTT.

This clonotype was recorded a few times. One end of the junction does not line up with germline, which may come from a read error. Here the CDR3 DNA reads TGTGCCAGCAGCCAAGGGCCGGGGACAGGAGCACAAAAACTGTTTTTT. The encoded protein is CASSQGPGTGAQKLFF. The chain employs TRBV4-1 and TRBJ1-4; TRBD1 aligns across 8 bases. The CDR3 has 16 residues. Looked up from germline, CDR1 is MGHRA and CDR2 is YSYEKL.

A remark on this clonotype: At one of its ends the junction is not consistent with the germline gene, which may arise from a read error. This chain links TRBV10-3 with TRBJ1-1; TRBD1 is a possible D gene (5 bases). CDR1 is ENHRY and CDR2 is SYGVKD in the germline V gene. This CDR3 is built from 13 residues. In nucleotides, the CDR3 is TGTGCCATCAGGCAGGGATTTAACACTGAAGCTTCCTTT. Its translation is CAIRQGFNTEASF.

A remark on this clonotype: The CDR3 carries no conserved terminal phenylalanine or tryptophan, so it likely arises from a read error. Because the CDR3's place on the DNA is in doubt, the DNA is left out and the CDR3 is given as listed by TCRdb. V and J are TRBV6-5 and TRBJ2-7; the D call TRBD2 from the table was never checked on the DNA. The CDR3 length equals 14 residues, ends included. The germline gives CDR1 MNHEY, CDR2 SVGAGI. The CDR3 sequence: CASPTGGTAYEQYY.

The chain links TRBV4-3 to TRBJ2-7, with D possibly TRBD2 on 6 matching bases. The germline V gene encodes CDR1 LGHNA and CDR2 YSLEER. This CDR3 has 13 residues. The CDR3: CVISQPGESEQYF. CDR3 DNA sequence: TGCGTCATCAGCCAACCGGGAGAGTCCGAGCAGTACTTC.

Notes on this clonotype: Likely a read error: the CDR3 ends without its conserved phenylalanine or tryptophan. This chain connects TRBV11-2 to TRBJ2-7, with a tentative D call TRBD1 (5 bases). The CDR3 loop spans 13 amino acids. The germline V gene has CDR1 SGHAT and CDR2 FQNNGV. The ends were cut back, 3 bases at V and 3 bases at J, with 9 bases in the middle. CDR3 DNA: TGTGCCAGCAGCTTCGACAGCATCTACGAGCAGTACCTC. Translating it yields CASSFDSIYEQYL.

Concerning this clonotype: One end of the junction is discordant with germline, which a read error may explain. V and J are TRBV11-2 and TRBJ2-7; TRBD1 matches at 7 bases. This CDR3 comprises 16 residues. Germline V gives CDR1 SGHAT, CDR2 FQNNGV. The DNA for the CDR3 is TGTACCAGCAGCTTCATACAGGGGTCCATACATAACGAGCAGTACTTT. As protein: CTSSFIQGSIHNEQYF.

About this clonotype: The final CDR3 position lacks the conserved phenylalanine or tryptophan, pointing to a likely read error. V is TRBV4-2 and J is TRBJ2-5; maybe TRBD1 (6 bases). The CDR3 totals 16 residues. Germline V lookup: CDR1 LGHNA, CDR2 YNFKEQ. The CDR3 spells CASSQASRGFQEAQYL. The DNA for the CDR3 is TGTGCCAGCAGCCAAGCGTCTAGGGGGTTTCAAGAGGCCCAGTACCTC.

This clonotype was seen a few times. The junction departs from the called germline gene at one end, perhaps through a read error. V and J are TRBV4-1 and TRBJ2-1, with TRBD2 matching over 13 bases. CDR1 and CDR2 (germline): MGHRA, YSYEKL. This CDR3 comprises 16 residues. CDR3 nucleotide sequence: TGCGCCAGTAGCCAAAGGAGGACTAGCGGGAGAGATGAGCAGTTCTTC. It specifies CASSQRRTSGRDEQFF.

As regards this clonotype: The germline gene is not matched at one end of the junction; a read error may be the cause. The chain combines TRBV5-1 with TRBJ1-3, with D unresolved. Germline CDR1 reads SGHRS; CDR2 reads YFSETQ. CDR3 length equals 15 residues. The DNA of the CDR3 is TGCGCCAGCAGAGACGTCCACTCCTCTGTAAACACCATATATTTT. This codes for CASRDVHSSVNTIYF.

This chain joins TRBV12-3 or TRBV12-4 and TRBJ1-1; D unclear. This CDR3 spans 12 amino acids. CDR3: CDSSRRNTEAFF. DNA of the CDR3: TGTGACAGTAGCAGGAGAAACACTGAAGCTTTCTTT.

Concerning this clonotype: With a much larger clone just one base away, this may be a read error. As DNA, the CDR3 is TGTGCCAGCAGCGACAGGGTAGCGGGGGAGCTGTATTTT. It yields the protein CASSDRVAGELYF. The chain links TRBV7-9 to TRBJ2-2; 9 bases line up with TRBD2. The germline V gene encodes CDR1 SEHNR and CDR2 FQNEAQ (reference sequence). This CDR3 contains 13 residues.

A note on this clonotype: One junction end does not reproduce the germline sequence, and a read error may be involved. This chain links TRBV11-1 with TRBJ2-3; 7 bases are a match to TRBD2. Germline CDR1 is SGHAT and CDR2 is FQDESV (reference sequence). The CDR3 loop spans 15 amino acids. CDR3 protein: CVSSEGGGLTDTQYF. Here the CDR3 DNA reads TGTGTCAGCAGTGAAGGCGGGGGTTTGACAGATACACAGTATTTT.

Concerning this clonotype: One base away lies a much larger clone, so this may be a sequencing read error. The chain recombines TRBV11-2 with TRBJ2-7, with D possibly being TRBD2 (5 bases). The CDR3 totals 14 residues. V lost 1 base to trimming and J lost 0 bases, with 7 bases between them. Germline V gene data show CDR1 as SGHAT and CDR2 as FQNNGV. The CDR3 DNA sequence: TGTGCCAGCAGCTTAGCGGGAATCTCCTACGAGCAGTACTTC. It yields the protein CASSLAGISYEQYF. Looking up the rest from reference TRBV11-2 and TRBJ2-7 gives the full variable domain: EAGVAQSPRYKIIEKRQSVAFWCNPISGHATLYWYQQILGQGPKLLIQFQNNGVVDDSQLPKDRFSAERLKGVDSTLKIQPAKLEDSAVYLCASSLAGISYEQYFGPGTRLTVT.

A single count supports this clonotype. At one end the junction does not follow the germline gene, possibly because of a read error. The chain employs TRBV11-3 and TRBJ2-3; no firm D call. The CDR3 is made up of 15 amino acids. The germline gives CDR1 SGHNT, CDR2 YENEEA. The CDR3 here is CAGSLQSGRTDTLYF. The DNA of the CDR3 is TGTGCCGGCAGCTTACAGTCCGGGCGCACAGATACGCTGTATTTT.

V gene TRBV11-2 combines with J gene TRBJ2-5; D not certain. The CDR3 contains 16 residues. Germline lookup yields CDR1 SGHAT and CDR2 FQNNGV. V was shortened by 0 bases and J by 3 bases, with 14 bases between the two germline ends. CDR3 bases: TGTGCCAGCAGCTTAGAGGCTTTGGAAGGAGAAGAGACCCAGTACTTC. Its protein product is CASSLEALEGEETQYF.

CDR3 loop: CASSLTAAAWEWTDTQYF. In DNA form, the CDR3 reads TGTGCCAGTAGTCTTACAGCGGCTGCGTGGGAGTGGACAGATACGCAGTATTTT. This chain links TRBV19 with TRBJ2-3, with a possible D match to TRBD2 (5 bases). V was shortened by 5 bases and J by 3 bases, with 24 bases between the two germline ends. The CDR3 runs 18 residues. From germline, CDR1 is LNHDA and CDR2 SQIVND (reference sequence).

The chain has TRBV11-2 and TRBJ2-1, with a possible D match to TRBD1 (6 bases). Trimming shortened V by 7 bases and J by 9 bases, and 19 bases separated the two germline ends. Looked up from germline, CDR1 is SGHAT and CDR2 is FQNNGV. CDR3 length: 14 amino acids. The CDR3 loop is CASTQWGQGIEQFF. The DNA of the CDR3 is TGTGCCAGCACCCAGTGGGGGCAGGGCATTGAGCAGTTCTTC.

This clonotype was observed many times. This sequence joins TRBV28 and TRBJ2-5; possibly TRBD1 for D (6 bases). Germline assignment: CDR1 MDHEN and CDR2 SYDVKM. V was clipped by 7 bases and J by 3 bases, with 15 bases between them. The length of the CDR3 is 14 residues. CDR3 region: CASNPSTGEETQYF. Here the CDR3 DNA reads TGTGCCAGCAACCCGTCGACAGGAGAAGAGACCCAGTACTTC.

By frequency in the sample, this clonotype is medium-sized. The chain joins TRBV29-1 to TRBJ2-7; tentatively, D is TRBD1 (7 bases). Trimming cost V 7 bases and J 0 bases, with 13 bases left between them. Germline-derived CDR1 and CDR2 are SQVTM and ANQGSEA. This CDR3 spans 13 amino acids. The CDR3, as DNA: TGCAGCGCTACAGGGGAGGCCTCCTACGAGCAGTACTTC. Its translation is CSATGEASYEQYF.

This sequence joins TRBV5-6 and TRBJ2-3; TRBD1 aligns across 8 bases. Germline CDR1 is SGHDT and CDR2 is YYEEEE. V shed 4 bases, J shed 8 bases, and the junction held 15 bases outside the gene matches. The CDR3 is 16 amino acids. In DNA form, the CDR3 reads TGTGCCAGCAGCCGGAGGACAGGGAGAGCCTTAGGTACGCAGTATTTT. It codes for CASSRRTGRALGTQYF. Using reference TRBV5-6 and TRBJ2-3 for the parts outside the CDR3, the full variable domain is DAGVTQSPTHLIKTRGQQVTLRCSPKSGHDTVSWYQQALGQGPQFIFQYYEEEERQRGNFPDRFSGHQFPNYSSELNVNALLLGDSALYLCASSRRTGRALGTQYFGPGTRLTVL.

This chain uses TRBV5-1 with TRBJ2-5; 7 bases are a match to TRBD2. The germline V gene has CDR1 SGHRS and CDR2 YFSETQ. V lost 9 bases to trimming and J lost 5 bases; unmatched junction nucleotides: 16. The CDR3 is made up of 15 amino acids. CDR3 in DNA: TGCGCCAAAAGCTTGGCGGGGACTACCGAGGAGACCCAGTACTTC. Its translation: CAKSLAGTTEETQYF.

Turning to this clonotype: A much larger clone differs by one base, so this may be a read error. The chain has TRBV11-2 and TRBJ1-6; D is possibly TRBD1 (5 bases). Germline lookup yields CDR1 SGHAT and CDR2 FQNNGV. V was cut by 10 bases and J by 8 bases, with 21 bases left in between. This CDR3 has 15 residues. CDR3 in amino acids: CAIRREGRAYSPLHF. The CDR3 DNA sequence: TGTGCCATCAGGCGCGAGGGCAGGGCCTATTCACCCCTCCACTTT.

As regards this clonotype: As the CDR3 is not closed by the conserved phenylalanine or tryptophan, this likely results from a read error. The CDR3 loop is CASSEASGSSHNEQFL. The CDR3 bases are TGTGCCAGCAGTGAGGCTAGCGGGAGCTCCCACAATGAGCAGTTCTTA. This chain links TRBV6-1 with TRBJ2-1, with 10 bases matching TRBD2. CDR1 MNHNS and CDR2 SASEGT come from the germline V gene. The CDR3 contains 16 residues.

V is TRBV6-2 or TRBV6-3 and J is TRBJ2-1; the match to TRBD2 covers 12 bases. The V and J ends lost 0 bases and 11 bases, in that order; junction bases with no gene match: 5. The CDR3 runs 15 residues. CDR1 MNHEY and CDR2 SVGEGT come from the germline V gene. Here the CDR3 reads CASSYSTSGGDKQFF. CDR3 sequence (DNA): TGTGCCAGCAGTTACTCGACTAGCGGGGGCGATAAGCAGTTCTTC.